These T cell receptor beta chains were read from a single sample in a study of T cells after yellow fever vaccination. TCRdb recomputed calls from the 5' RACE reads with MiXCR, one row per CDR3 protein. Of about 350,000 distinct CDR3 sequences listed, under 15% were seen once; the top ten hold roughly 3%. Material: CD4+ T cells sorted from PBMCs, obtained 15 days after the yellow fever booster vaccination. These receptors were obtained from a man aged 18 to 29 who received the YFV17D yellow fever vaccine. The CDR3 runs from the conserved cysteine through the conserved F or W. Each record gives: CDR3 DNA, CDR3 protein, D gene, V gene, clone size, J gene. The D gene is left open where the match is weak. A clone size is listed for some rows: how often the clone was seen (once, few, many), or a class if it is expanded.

CDR3 DNA: TGTGCCAGCAGCTTGAACCGGGAGCTCAATCAGCCCCAGCATTTT
CDR3 protein: CASSLNRELNQPQHF
D gene: NA
V gene: TRBV6-5
clone size: few
J gene: TRBJ1-5

CDR3 DNA: TGTGCCAGCAGCTCCAGGACTAGCGGGGGGGCCAGGGAGACCCAGTACTTC
CDR3 protein: CASSSRTSGGARETQYF
D gene: TRBD2
V gene: TRBV9
clone size: NA
J gene: TRBJ2-5

CDR3 DNA: TGTGCCACCAGTGACATCACACCGTCCCTCCCGCAGTATTTT
CDR3 protein: CATSDITPSLPQYF
D gene: NA
V gene: TRBV24-1
clone size: few
J gene: TRBJ2-3

CDR3 DNA: TGTGCCAGCTCACCTCTTGGGACAGGGCGTAGCACCGGGGAGCTGTTTTTT
CDR3 protein: CASSPLGTGRSTGELFF
D gene: TRBD1
V gene: TRBV18
clone size: NA
J gene: TRBJ2-2

CDR3 DNA: TGCAGCGCTCATAGGGGTAACGGCTACACCTTC
CDR3 protein: CSAHRGNGYTF
D gene: NA
V gene: TRBV29-1
clone size: NA
J gene: TRBJ1-2

CDR3 DNA: TGTGCCAGCAGTTTAGCCGGGACGATTGGCTACGAGCAGTACTTC
CDR3 protein: CASSLAGTIGYEQYF
D gene: NA
V gene: TRBV28
clone size: NA
J gene: TRBJ2-7

CDR3 DNA: TGCGCCAGCAGCGGGGGGCAGCACCAAGAGACCCAGTACTTC
CDR3 protein: CASSGGQHQETQYF
D gene: NA
V gene: TRBV5-1
clone size: few
J gene: TRBJ2-5

CDR3 DNA: TGTGCCTGGAAGGGTTACGGGCCATATGGCTACACCTTC
CDR3 protein: CAWKGYGPYGYTF
D gene: NA
V gene: TRBV30
clone size: NA
J gene: TRBJ1-2

CDR3 DNA: TGTGCCAGCAGCTTGCCGGGACCCCCCCATTACAATGAGCAGTTCTTC
CDR3 protein: CASSLPGPPHYNEQFF
D gene: NA
V gene: TRBV7-2
clone size: NA
J gene: TRBJ2-1

CDR3 DNA: TGTGCCAGCAGCAAGGGACAGGGTTTCAACATTCAGTACTTC
CDR3 protein: CASSKGQGFNIQYF
D gene: TRBD1
V gene: TRBV5-6
clone size: NA
J gene: TRBJ2-4

CDR3 DNA: TGTGCCAGCAGTGGGGCAGGGGGGAACTACGAGCAGTACTTC
CDR3 protein: CASSGAGGNYEQYF
D gene: NA
V gene: TRBV2
clone size: few
J gene: TRBJ2-7

CDR3 DNA: TGCGCCAGCAGCTCCCGACTAGCGGAGACCCAGTACTTC
CDR3 protein: CASSSRLAETQYF
D gene: TRBD2
V gene: TRBV5-1
clone size: few
J gene: TRBJ2-5

CDR3 DNA: TGTGCCAGCTCACCGGTTGGCGCGACCTCTGGGGCCAACGTCCTGACTTTC
CDR3 protein: CASSPVGATSGANVLTF
D gene: NA
V gene: TRBV18
clone size: NA
J gene: TRBJ2-6

CDR3 DNA: TGCGCCAGCAGCCAAGATCGGATGGGTCATGGCTACACCTTC
CDR3 protein: CASSQDRMGHGYTF
D gene: NA
V gene: TRBV4-1
clone size: NA
J gene: TRBJ1-2

CDR3 DNA: TGTGCCAGCAGCAGACAGACGAACACCGGGGAGCTGTTTTTT
CDR3 protein: CASSRQTNTGELFF
D gene: NA
V gene: TRBV7-9
clone size: many
J gene: TRBJ2-2

CDR3 DNA: TGTGCCAGCAGCTCCCGACAGTTGAACACTGAAGCTTTCTTT
CDR3 protein: CASSSRQLNTEAFF
D gene: NA
V gene: TRBV5-8
clone size: few
J gene: TRBJ1-1

CDR3 DNA: TGTGCCAGCAGCTTAAGCCCCGTAGATACGCAGTATTTT
CDR3 protein: CASSLSPVDTQYF
D gene: NA
V gene: TRBV7-3
clone size: few
J gene: TRBJ2-3

CDR3 DNA: TGTGCCAGCAGTTATTGGAGATCCGAAGAAGCTTTCTTT
CDR3 protein: CASSYWRSEEAFF
D gene: NA
V gene: TRBV6-5
clone size: NA
J gene: TRBJ1-1

CDR3 DNA: TGTGCCAGCTCACCGGCTGGCGGGGTCAGTGGGGCCAACGTCCTGACTTTC
CDR3 protein: CASSPAGGVSGANVLTF
D gene: NA
V gene: TRBV18
clone size: few
J gene: TRBJ2-6

CDR3 DNA: TGTGCCAGCAGGGGGTTGGACACTGAAGCTTTCTTT
CDR3 protein: CASRGLDTEAFF
D gene: NA
V gene: TRBV28
clone size: few
J gene: TRBJ1-1

CDR3 DNA: TGTGCCAGCCGTCCAAGGCAGACTAACTATGGCTACACCTTC
CDR3 protein: CASRPRQTNYGYTF
D gene: NA
V gene: TRBV6-6
clone size: few
J gene: TRBJ1-2

CDR3 DNA: TGTGCCATCAACAGGGACATCAACTCTGGAAACACCATATATTTT
CDR3 protein: CAINRDINSGNTIYF
D gene: NA
V gene: TRBV10-3
clone size: NA
J gene: TRBJ1-3

CDR3 DNA: TGTGCCAGCAGCCGGGGGGGACTAGCGGGATCCGGGGAGCTGTTTTTT
CDR3 protein: CASSRGGLAGSGELFF
D gene: TRBD2
V gene: TRBV9
clone size: many
J gene: TRBJ2-2